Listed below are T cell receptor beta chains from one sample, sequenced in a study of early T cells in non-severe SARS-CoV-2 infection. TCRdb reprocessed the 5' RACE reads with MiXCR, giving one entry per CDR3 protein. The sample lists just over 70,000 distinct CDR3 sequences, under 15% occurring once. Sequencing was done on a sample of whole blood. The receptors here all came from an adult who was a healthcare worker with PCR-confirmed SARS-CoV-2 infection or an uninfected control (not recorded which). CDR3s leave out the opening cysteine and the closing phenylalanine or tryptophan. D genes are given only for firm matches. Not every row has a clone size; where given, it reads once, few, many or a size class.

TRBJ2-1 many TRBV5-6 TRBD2 ASSTSGGEQF
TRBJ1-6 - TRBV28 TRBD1 ASSPRTGLRSPLH
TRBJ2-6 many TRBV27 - ASSLTVAGANVLT
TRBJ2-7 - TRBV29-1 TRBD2 SARAGESYEQY
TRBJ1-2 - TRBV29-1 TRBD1 SGKGQGVGGYT
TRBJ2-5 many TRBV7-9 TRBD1 ASSGRWTGEPNETQY
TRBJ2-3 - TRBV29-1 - SVFWVADTQY
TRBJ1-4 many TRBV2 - ASGKGAPTEKLF
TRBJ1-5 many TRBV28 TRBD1 ASSDREWENQPQH
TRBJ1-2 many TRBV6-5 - ASSGNGRQGYGYT